Listed below are T cell receptor beta chains from one sample, sequenced in a study of T cells after posttransplantation cyclophosphamide. Measured with immunoSEQ multiplex PCR; TCRdb has only the in-frame clones, and not every one. The sample has more than 12,000 clones; 65% to 85% are singletons. The specimen sequenced was memory CD4+ T cells sorted from PBMCs. All receptors come from a man aged 45-60 years. CDR3s include the opening cysteine and the closing phenylalanine or tryptophan. The D gene is left open where the match is weak. The size entry is marked missing in some rows and otherwise reads once, few, many or a size class.

>medium-sized|TRBJ1-1|-|TRBV2
CASSLGLYFF
TGTGCCAGCAGCCTTGGCCTGTATTTCTTT
>-|TRBJ2-1|-|TRBV11-3
CASTPRGVGEQFF
TGTGCCAGCACGCCCAGGGGAGTAGGTGAGCAGTTCTTC
>-|TRBJ2-1|-|TRBV2
CASRNRAEFF
TGTGCCAGCAGGAACAGGGCGGAGTTCTTC
>-|TRBJ2-3|TRBD1|TRBV28
CAAGDRRITNTDTQYF
TGTGCCGCCGGGGACAGGCGTATAACGAACACAGATACGCAGTATTTT
>few|TRBJ2-5|-|TRBV13
CASSLRRQETQYF
TGTGCCAGCAGCTTACGGCGGCAAGAGACCCAGTACTTC
>-|TRBJ1-1|-|TRBV6-1
CASSERRTAQNTEAFF
TGTGCCAGCAGTGAACGTAGGACAGCACAGAACACTGAAGCTTTCTTT
>-|TRBJ2-3|-|TRBV4-1
CASSQAPNEADTQYF
TGCGCCAGCAGCCAAGCTCCGAATGAGGCAGATACGCAGTATTTT
>few|TRBJ2-7|-|TRBV5-4
CASSLRGEQYF
TGTGCCAGCAGCTTGCGGGGGGAGCAGTACTTC
>-|TRBJ2-1|-|TRBV4-1
CASSRLQGGSYNEQFF
TGCGCCAGCAGCCGCCTGCAGGGGGGATCCTACAATGAGCAGTTCTTC
>few|TRBJ1-2|-|TRBV5-4
CASTSVAGHGYTF
TGTGCCAGCACCTCCGTGGCAGGGCATGGCTACACCTTC
>-|TRBJ2-7|TRBD1|TRBV7-8
CASSYRRTGAYEQYF
TGTGCCAGCAGCTACCGAAGGACAGGGGCCTACGAGCAGTACTTC
>-|TRBJ2-3|TRBD2|TRBV7-2
CASSIIAGATDTQYF
TGTGCCAGCAGCATCATAGCGGGGGCTACAGATACGCAGTATTTT
>once|TRBJ2-7|-|TRBV5-6
CASRRGGAYEQYF
TGTGCCAGCAGGCGTGGAGGGGCCTACGAGCAGTACTTC
>few|TRBJ2-7|-|TRBV5-1
CASSPGGTSYEQYF
TGCGCCAGCAGCCCCGGGGGGACATCCTACGAGCAGTACTTC
>-|TRBJ1-1|-|TRBV5-6
CASSIQGLVTEAFF
TGTGCCAGCAGCATACAGGGTTTGGTCACTGAAGCTTTCTTT
>-|TRBJ2-2|TRBD1|TRBV6-1
CASTSQGGSTGELFF
TGTGCCAGCACCTCACAGGGGGGTAGCACCGGGGAGCTGTTTTTT
>few|TRBJ1-5|TRBD1|TRBV6-1
CASSLLGQGQPQHF
TGTGCCAGCAGCTTACTTGGACAGGGACAGCCCCAGCATTTT
>-|TRBJ2-7|TRBD1|TRBV30
CAWTRPRTGSYEQYF
TGTGCCTGGACCCGCCCTAGGACAGGGTCCTACGAGCAGTACTTC
>-|TRBJ2-7|-|TRBV6-1
CASRGGRGEREEQYF
TGTGCCAGCAGGGGCGGTCGCGGAGAGAGGGAAGAGCAGTACTTC
>-|TRBJ2-5|TRBD1|TRBV9
CASSPGTVGETQYF
TGTGCCAGCAGCCCCGGGACAGTCGGGGAGACCCAGTACTTC
>-|TRBJ2-3|TRBD2|TRBV19
CASSFSGGSTDTQYF
TGTGCCAGTAGTTTTAGCGGGGGAAGCACAGATACGCAGTATTTT
>-|TRBJ1-1|-|TRBV28
CASSLFNRGQGAFF
TGTGCCAGCAGTTTATTTAACAGAGGACAAGGGGCTTTCTTT
>-|TRBJ2-1|TRBD2|TRBV11-2
CASSFTSGTYNEQFF
TGTGCCAGCAGCTTTACTAGCGGGACCTACAATGAGCAGTTCTTC
>-|TRBJ1-2|-|TRBV6-5
CASSSPKTGNYGYTF
TGTGCCAGCAGTTCCCCCAAAACAGGGAACTATGGCTACACCTTC
>-|TRBJ1-1|TRBD1|TRBV5-1
CASARQGDTEAFF
TGCGCCAGCGCCCGACAGGGGGACACTGAAGCTTTCTTT
>-|TRBJ2-1|TRBD2|TRBV7-2
CASSRQREGEQFF
TGTGCCAGCAGCCGGCAGCGGGAGGGTGAGCAGTTCTTC
>-|TRBJ2-1|TRBD2|TRBV5-6
CASSLKTSGRGHEQFF
TGTGCCAGCAGCTTGAAGACTAGCGGGAGGGGGCATGAGCAGTTCTTC
>-|TRBJ2-7|TRBD2|TRBV5-5
CASSLGAGVFSYEQYF
TGTGCCAGCAGCTTGGGGGCGGGAGTTTTCTCCTACGAGCAGTACTTC
>-|TRBJ1-5|-|TRBV2
CASSVAEGQPQHF
TGTGCCAGCAGCGTTGCGGAGGGACAGCCCCAGCATTTT
>-|TRBJ1-1|TRBD1|TRBV5-1
CASSREGQPRITFF
TGCGCCAGCAGCCGTGAGGGACAGCCAAGGATAACTTTCTTT
>-|TRBJ1-2|TRBD1|TRBV4-2
CASSQDRTGFYGYTF
TGTGCCAGCAGCCAAGATAGGACAGGGTTTTATGGCTACACCTTC
>-|TRBJ1-2|-|TRBV5-4
CASSSSGGPPRGYTF
TGTGCCAGCAGCTCCTCCGGGGGACCTCCTCGCGGCTACACCTTC
>few|TRBJ1-1|TRBD1|TRBV6-5
CASSFGTEWFF
TGTGCCAGCAGTTTTGGGACAGAGTGGTTCTTT
>-|TRBJ2-3|-|TRBV10-2
CASRNSGGGSDTQYF
TGCGCCAGCAGGAATTCTGGGGGGGGCTCAGATACGCAGTATTTT
>-|TRBJ1-4|-|TRBV21-1
CASKDRFSKKLFF
TGTGCCAGCAAGGACAGGTTCTCGAAAAAACTGTTTTTT
>-|TRBJ2-1|-|TRBV29-1
CSVGGTSSYNEQFF
TGCAGCGTTGGGGGTACTAGCTCCTACAATGAGCAGTTCTTC
>-|TRBJ1-1|-|TRBV18
CASSPSRGGTEAFF
TGTGCCAGCTCACCGTCTAGGGGAGGGACTGAAGCTTTCTTT
>-|TRBJ2-5|-|TRBV9
CASSVDGLQRETQYF
TGTGCCAGCAGCGTAGATGGATTGCAGCGAGAGACCCAGTACTTC
>-|TRBJ2-7|TRBD1|TRBV7-2
CASSFDRASYEQYF
TGTGCCAGCAGCTTCGACAGGGCCTCCTACGAGCAGTACTTC
>-|TRBJ1-2|-|TRBV11-2
CASSLEAGRGYGYTF
TGTGCCAGCAGCTTAGAAGCTGGCAGGGGCTATGGCTACACCTTC
>-|TRBJ1-1|TRBD1|TRBV5-1
CASSRDRVRTEAFF
TGCGCCAGCAGTCGCGACAGGGTACGCACTGAAGCTTTCTTT
>few|TRBJ2-2|TRBD2|TRBV15
CATSRLRTSGSGSFTGELFF
TGTGCCACCAGCAGATTACGGACTAGCGGGAGCGGGTCCTTCACCGGGGAGCTGTTTTTT
>-|TRBJ1-1|TRBD1|TRBV29-1
CSVSTGSMNTEAFF
TGCAGCGTCTCGACAGGGTCTATGAACACTGAAGCTTTCTTT
>few|TRBJ1-6|-|TRBV6-6
CASTTVNSPLHF
TGTGCCAGCACGACAGTTAATTCACCCCTCCACTTT
>-|TRBJ2-5|TRBD2|TRBV6-5
CASSRPGLAGETQYF
TGTGCCAGCAGCCGACCGGGACTAGCGGGAGAGACCCAGTACTTC
>-|TRBJ1-2|TRBD1|TRBV9
CASSAGQGNYGYTF
TGTGCCAGCAGCGCCGGACAGGGTAACTATGGCTACACCTTC
>-|TRBJ2-1|-|TRBV4-1
CASSPTQVSYNEQFF
TGCGCCAGCAGCCCGACACAGGTTTCCTACAATGAGCAGTTCTTC
>-|TRBJ2-3|-|TRBV9
CASSVVEDTQYF
TGTGCCAGCAGCGTAGTAGAGGATACGCAGTATTTT
>-|TRBJ2-2|TRBD2|TRBV15
CATSRDQLAENTGELFF
TGTGCCACCAGCAGAGATCAGCTAGCGGAAAACACCGGGGAGCTGTTTTTT
>-|TRBJ1-4|TRBD1|TRBV5-1
CASTRTGTGFEKLFF
TGCGCCAGCACTAGAACCGGGACAGGGTTTGAAAAACTGTTTTTT
>-|TRBJ2-7|TRBD1|TRBV11-2
CASSPLSRQGVYEQYF
TGTGCCAGCAGCCCCCTATCAAGACAGGGAGTCTACGAGCAGTACTTC
>-|TRBJ1-6|TRBD1|TRBV7-8
CASSPYEGTGPNSPLHF
TGTGCCAGCAGCCCATATGAAGGGACAGGGCCTAATTCACCCCTCCACTTT
>-|TRBJ1-2|-|TRBV15
CATSRDRGGGYTF
TGTGCCACCAGCAGAGATCGGGGGGGAGGCTACACCTTC
>-|TRBJ1-4|TRBD1|TRBV27
CASSTGQGREKLFF
TGTGCCAGCAGCACGGGACAGGGACGCGAAAAACTGTTTTTT
>-|TRBJ2-1|-|TRBV29-1
CSAGPNNEQFF
TGCAGCGCCGGTCCCAACAATGAGCAGTTCTTC
>few|TRBJ1-5|-|TRBV5-1
CASSLGGLSGQPQHF
TGCGCCAGCAGCTTGGGCGGGCTATCCGGCCAGCCCCAGCATTTT
>-|TRBJ2-5|TRBD2|TRBV6-6
CASSVPSGGIETQYF
TGTGCCAGCAGTGTCCCTAGCGGGGGAATCGAGACCCAGTACTTC
>once|TRBJ1-6|-|TRBV30
CAWSDKRTGYNSPLHF
TGTGCCTGGAGTGACAAAAGGACGGGGTATAATTCACCCCTCCACTTT
>-|TRBJ2-1|-|TRBV19
CASSVPGRTYNEQFF
TGTGCCAGTAGTGTACCAGGGAGGACCTACAATGAGCAGTTCTTC
>-|TRBJ1-1|-|TRBV18
CASSRNRDMNTEAFF
TGTGCCAGCTCAAGAAACAGGGACATGAACACTGAAGCTTTCTTT